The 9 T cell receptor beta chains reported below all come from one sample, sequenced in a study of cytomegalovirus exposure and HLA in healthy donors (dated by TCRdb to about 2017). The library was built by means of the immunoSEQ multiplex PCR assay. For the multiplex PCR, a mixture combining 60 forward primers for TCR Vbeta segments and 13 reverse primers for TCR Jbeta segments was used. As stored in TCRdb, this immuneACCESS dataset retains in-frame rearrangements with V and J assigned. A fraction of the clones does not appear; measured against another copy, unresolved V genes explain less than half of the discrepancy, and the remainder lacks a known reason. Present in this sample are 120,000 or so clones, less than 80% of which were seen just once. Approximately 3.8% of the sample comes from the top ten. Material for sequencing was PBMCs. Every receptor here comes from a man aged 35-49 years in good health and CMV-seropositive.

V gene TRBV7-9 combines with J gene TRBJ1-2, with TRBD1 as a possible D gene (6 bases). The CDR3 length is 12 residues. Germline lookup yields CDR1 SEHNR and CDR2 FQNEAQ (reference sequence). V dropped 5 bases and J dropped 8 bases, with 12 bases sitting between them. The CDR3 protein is CASSERQAGYTF. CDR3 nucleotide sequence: TGTGCCAGCAGCGAAAGACAGGCGGGCTACACCTTC.

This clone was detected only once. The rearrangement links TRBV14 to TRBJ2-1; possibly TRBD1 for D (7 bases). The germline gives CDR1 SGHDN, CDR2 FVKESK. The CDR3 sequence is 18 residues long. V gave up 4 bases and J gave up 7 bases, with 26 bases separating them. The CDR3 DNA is TGTGCCAGCAGCCCGCGTGTTGCGGCAGGGGGGCGCTTGAATGAGCAGTTCTTC. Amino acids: CASSPRVAAGGRLNEQFF.

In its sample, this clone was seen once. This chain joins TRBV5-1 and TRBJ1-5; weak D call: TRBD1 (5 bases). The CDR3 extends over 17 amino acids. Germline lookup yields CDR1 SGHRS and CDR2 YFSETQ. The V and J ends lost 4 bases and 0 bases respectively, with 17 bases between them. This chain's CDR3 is CASSPKPLTDSNQPQHF. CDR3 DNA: TGCGCCAGCAGCCCCAAACCGCTGACAGATAGCAATCAGCCCCAGCATTTT.

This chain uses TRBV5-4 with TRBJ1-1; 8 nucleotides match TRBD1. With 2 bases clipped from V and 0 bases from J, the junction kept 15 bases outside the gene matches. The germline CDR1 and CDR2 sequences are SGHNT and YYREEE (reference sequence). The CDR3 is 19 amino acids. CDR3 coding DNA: TGTGCCAGCAGCTTCGGGATAAGACAGGGGAGTTCCGTGAACACTGAAGCTTTCTTT. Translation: CASSFGIRQGSSVNTEAFF. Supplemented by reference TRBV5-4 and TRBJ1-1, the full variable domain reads ETGVTQSPTHLIKTRGQQVTLRCSSQSGHNTVSWYQQALGQGPQFIFQYYREEENGRGNFPPRFSGLQFPNYSSELNVNALELDDSALYLCASSFGIRQGSSVNTEAFFGQGTRLTVV.

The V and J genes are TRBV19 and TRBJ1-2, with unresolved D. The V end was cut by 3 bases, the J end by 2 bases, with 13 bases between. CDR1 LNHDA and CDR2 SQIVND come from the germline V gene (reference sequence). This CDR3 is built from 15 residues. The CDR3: CASSMPDGVNYGYTF. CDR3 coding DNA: TGTGCCAGTAGTATGCCGGACGGGGTGAACTATGGCTACACCTTC.

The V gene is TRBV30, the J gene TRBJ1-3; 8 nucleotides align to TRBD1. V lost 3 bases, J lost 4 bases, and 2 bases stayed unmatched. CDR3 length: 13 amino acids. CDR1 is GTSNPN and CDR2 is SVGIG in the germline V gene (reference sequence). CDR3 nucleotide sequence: TGTGCCTGGAGGCAGGGGGCGGGAAACACCATATATTTT. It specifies CAWRQGAGNTIYF.

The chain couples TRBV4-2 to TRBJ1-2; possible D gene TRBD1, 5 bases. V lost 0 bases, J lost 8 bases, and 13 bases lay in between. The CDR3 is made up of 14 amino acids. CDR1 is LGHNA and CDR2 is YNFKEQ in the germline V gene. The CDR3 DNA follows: TGTGCCAGCAGCCAAGAATCAGGGATGGGAGGCTACACCTTC. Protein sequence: CASSQESGMGGYTF.

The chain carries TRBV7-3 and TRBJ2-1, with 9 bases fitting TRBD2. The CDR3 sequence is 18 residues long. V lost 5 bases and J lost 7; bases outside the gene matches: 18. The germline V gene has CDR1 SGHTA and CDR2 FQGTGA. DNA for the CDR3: TGTGCCAGCAGCCCCAGGGGGGTAGCGGGAGTGGATAAGAATGAGCAGTTCTTC. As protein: CASSPRGVAGVDKNEQFF.

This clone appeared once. This CDR3 reads CASSFSYEQYF. CDR3 in DNA: TGTGCCAGCAGCTTTTCATACGAGCAGTACTTC. The chain employs TRBV7-2 and TRBJ2-7; D is unresolved. CDR3 size: 11 residues. Trimming cost V 3 bases and J 4 bases, with 4 bases left between them. Germline loops: CDR1 SGHTA, CDR2 FQGNSA.